This T cell receptor beta chain emerged from a study of T-cell memory formation after mild COVID-19. For the study at large: Among the donors, TCR clusters were largely specific to each donor.

Study-wide points: Contracting CD8+ clones were enriched in EMRA, CD4+ mainly in CM and EM.

TCRdb reanalysed the 5' RACE reads using MiXCR and keeps one entry per CDR3 protein. Counted here are about 400,000 distinct CDR3 sequences, approximately 15% occurring once; the ten biggest clones make up roughly a fifth. Germline CDR1 and CDR2: SGHRS and YFSETQ. V shed 1 base and J shed 8 bases, with 15 bases lying between them. The CDR3 loop spans 15 amino acids. This clonotype came up many times. What it recognizes is unknown. The chain combines TRBV5-1 with TRBJ1-4, with D hard to call. The clonotype comes from a young man who had mild COVID-19 (a few samples of this study predate the infection). Cell type and time point are not known. The sequencing sample was made of PBMCs or a T cell subset sorted from them (not recorded which). The CDR3 loop is CASSLSRGFREKLFF. DNA for the CDR3: TGCGCCAGCAGCTTGTCCAGAGGGTTCCGGGAAAAACTGTTTTTT.